This TCR beta chain was sequenced for a study of blood T cell repertoires in COVID-19. Profiled with immunoSEQ multiplex PCR; TCRdb holds only in-frame clones, not every one. Of 140,000 to 150,000 clones listed, 65% to 90% are singletons. The CDR3 has 13 residues. Germline CDR1 SNHLY, CDR2 FYNNEI. The V gene lost 6 bases and the J gene lost 6 bases, with 14 bases spanning the gap. The sample taken for sequencing was peripheral blood. The clonotype originates from a man in his sixties with active or convalescent COVID-19. This chain links TRBV2 with TRBJ1-2; D gene ambiguous. CDR3 loop: CASRWRYLNGYTF. The CDR3 DNA follows: TGTGCCAGCAGGTGGAGGTATCTAAATGGCTACACCTTC. The variable domain in full, completed from reference TRBV2 and TRBJ1-2, reads EPEVTQTPSHQVTQMGQEVILRCVPISNHLYFYWYRQILGQKVEFLVSFYNNEISEKSEIFDDQFSVERPDGSNFTLKIRSTKLEDSAMYFCASRWRYLNGYTFGSGTRLTVV.